This TCR beta chain stems from a study of blood T cell repertoires in COVID-19. Study details: The cDNA or gDNA used as material had been derived from T cells, B-cell-depleted T cells, or PBMCs.

In the source study's methods: Estimates of nucleated cell counts were drawn from the amplification of reference gene primers. The assay was immunoSEQ multiplex PCR, and TCRdb's table has in-frame clones only and misses some. V, J and clone size derive from that table, while D and trimming were established from the DNA sequence. The sample includes fewer than 200,000 clones, approximately 85% of them seen just once. From germline, CDR1 is LGHDT and CDR2 YNNKEL (reference sequence). Trimming cost V 0 bases and J 7 bases; bases outside gene matches: 4. The CDR3 is 14 amino acids. The chain uses TRBV3-1 (or the pseudogene TRBV3-2) and TRBJ1-2; 8 bases match TRBD1. The sequenced material came from peripheral blood. The TCR comes from a woman of 80 years or more with acute or convalescent COVID-19. The CDR3 protein is CASSQETGAVGYTF. CDR3 bases: TGTGCCAGCAGCCAAGAGACAGGGGCCGTTGGCTACACCTTC.